These 16 T cell receptor beta chains were all obtained from the same sample, sequenced in a study of blood T cell repertoires in COVID-19. Clones were sequenced by immunoSEQ multiplex PCR, and TCRdb holds only the in-frame ones, with some missing. This table holds tens of thousands of clones, about two thirds found once. The sequencing input was peripheral blood. The source of these receptors is a man at least 80 years old with acute or convalescent COVID-19.

This clone is labeled as medium-sized. The chain is built from TRBV7-9 and TRBJ1-2; 7 nucleotides align to TRBD1. J gave up 3 bases and V 5 bases, and 12 bases lay outside the gene matches. Per the germline V gene, CDR1 is SEHNR and CDR2 is FQNEAQ (reference sequence). CDR3 length: 16 residues. DNA of the CDR3: TGTGCCAGCAGCCGTGACAGGGCTCGCTTGGACTATGGCTACACCTTC. Its translation: CASSRDRARLDYGYTF.

The sample holds a few counts of this clone. The chain links TRBV7-3 to TRBJ1-1, with D perhaps matching TRBD1 (5 bases). Trimming took 3 bases from V and 11 from J, leaving 22 bases between them. This CDR3 contains 15 residues. The V gene's germline CDR1 is SGHTA and CDR2 FQGTGA. CDR3 sequence reads: CASSFSRDSFNGAFF. CDR3 DNA: TGTGCCAGCAGCTTTAGCCGGGACTCCTTTAACGGGGCTTTCTTT.

The J gene is TRBJ2-7, the V gene TRBV11-3, with D possibly matching TRBD2 (7 bases). Trimming left V 4 bases short and J 3 bases short, with 13 bases between. Germline CDR1 and CDR2: SGHNT and YENEEA. CDR3 length equals 14 residues. CDR3 in amino acids: CASSSRGGLYEQYF. CDR3 coding DNA: TGTGCCAGCAGCTCTAGGGGGGGCCTCTACGAGCAGTACTTC.

The V and J genes are TRBV10-3 and TRBJ1-4; D is uncertain. Looked up from germline, CDR1 is ENHRY and CDR2 is SYGVKD. Trimming took off 10 bases at V and 8 bases at J, with 17 bases between the two ends. This CDR3 comprises 13 residues. CDR3 protein: CATTDLGGEKLFF. The CDR3 nucleotides read TGTGCCACCACGGACCTGGGAGGAGAAAAACTGTTTTTT.

The J gene is TRBJ2-1, the V gene TRBV18, with D possibly being TRBD2 (6 bases). Germline assignment: CDR1 KGHSH and CDR2 LQKENI. V was pared by 3 bases and J by 9 bases, with 21 bases between. CDR3 size: 16 residues. The CDR3 DNA sequence: TGTGCCAGCTCACCGGGGGTTAGGGGAGGATTAGCTGAGCAGTTCTTC. Protein product: CASSPGVRGGLAEQFF. Looking up the rest from reference TRBV18 and TRBJ2-1 gives the full variable domain: NAGVMQNPRHLVRRRGQEARLRCSPMKGHSHVYWYRQLPEEGLKFMVYLQKENIIDESGMPKERFSAEFPKEGPSILRIQQVVRGDSAAYFCASSPGVRGGLAEQFFGPGTRLTVL.

The rearrangement uses TRBV19 and TRBJ2-3; tentatively, D is TRBD2 (6 bases). Germline V lookup: CDR1 LNHDA, CDR2 SQIVND (reference sequence). This CDR3 has 14 residues. Trimming took off 10 bases at V and 4 bases at J, with 18 bases between the two ends. The CDR3, as DNA: TGTGCCACCGGGGCGGGACTGGAGGCAGATACGCAGTATTTT. This translates into CATGAGLEADTQYF.

The CDR3 spells CAWSYGRGGAFF. In DNA, the CDR3 is TGTGCCTGGAGCTACGGGCGGGGTGGAGCTTTCTTT. V is TRBV30 and J is TRBJ1-1; D gene unclear. Germline lookup yields CDR1 GTSNPN and CDR2 SVGIG (reference sequence). This CDR3 is 12 amino acids long. Between the trimmed V and J ends, which lost 3 bases and 10 bases, there was a span of 15 bases.

This clone was seen only a few times. J is TRBJ2-5 and V is TRBV12-5, with D possibly being TRBD2 (6 bases). V shed 5 bases and J shed 4 bases, with 14 bases lying between them. Germline V lookup: CDR1 LGHNT, CDR2 FRNRAP. CDR3 length: 14 amino acids. CDR3 loop: CASGPDSRGETQYF. The CDR3 bases are TGTGCTAGTGGTCCCGACTCGCGGGGAGAGACCCAGTACTTC.

V and J are TRBV7-3 and TRBJ2-1; D possibly corresponds to TRBD1 (6 bases). The germline V and J ends were trimmed by 1 base and 4 bases, with 14 bases remaining between them. Germline CDR1 is SGHTA and CDR2 is FQGTGA. The CDR3 contains 16 residues. In nucleotides, the CDR3 is TGTGCCAGCAGCTTAATAGGGCAGGGGTTGTACAATGAGCAGTTCTTC. Translation: CASSLIGQGLYNEQFF.

This clone was recorded a few times. The genes are TRBV2 and TRBJ2-1; TRBD2 matches 15 bases. The length of the CDR3 is 17 residues. With 7 bases clipped from V and 10 bases from J, the junction kept 14 bases outside the gene matches. Germline V gives CDR1 SNHLY, CDR2 FYNNEI. CDR3 amino acids: CASIPTPGLAGGGEQFF. In DNA form, the CDR3 reads TGTGCCAGCATTCCCACCCCGGGACTAGCGGGGGGAGGGGAGCAGTTCTTC.

This clone is labeled medium-sized. The chain links TRBV19 to TRBJ1-1; unclear D gene. The CDR3 has 16 amino acids. V was pared by 6 bases and J by 3 bases, with 20 bases between. Germline assignment: CDR1 LNHDA and CDR2 SQIVND (reference sequence). In nucleotides, the CDR3 is TGTGCCAGTAGGCGCCTGTCGGACTCCGGTCACACTGAAGCTTTCTTT. Protein sequence: CASRRLSDSGHTEAFF. Filled out from reference TRBV19 and TRBJ1-1, the complete variable domain reads DGGITQSPKYLFRKEGQNVTLSCEQNLNHDAMYWYRQDPGQGLRLIYYSQIVNDFQKGDIAEGYSVSREKKESFPLTVTSAQKNPTAFYLCASRRLSDSGHTEAFFGQGTRLTVV.

The chain employs TRBV19 and TRBJ2-7, with D perhaps TRBD2 (5 bases). Per germline, CDR1 LNHDA and CDR2 SQIVND (reference sequence). V lost 4 bases and J 4 bases, leaving 14 bases between the germline ends. CDR3 size: 14 residues. The CDR3 nucleotides read TGTGCCAGTAGTACCCCGGGAAGCCGGTACGAGCAGTACTTC. This codes for CASSTPGSRYEQYF.

V gene TRBV13 combines with J gene TRBJ1-4; D is possibly TRBD1 (6 bases). The CDR3 runs 15 residues. The germline gives CDR1 PRHDT, CDR2 FYEKMQ (reference sequence). V lost 5 bases, J lost 5 bases, and 15 bases lay in between. The CDR3 bases are TGTGCCAGCAGCCCCATGACAGGAACGAATGAAAAACTGTTTTTT. This gives the protein CASSPMTGTNEKLFF.

This clone appeared once. This chain joins TRBV5-4 and TRBJ1-4; 9 nucleotides align to TRBD1. The germline V gene has CDR1 SGHNT and CDR2 YYREEE (reference sequence). J was trimmed by 8 bases and V by 4 bases; bases with no gene match: 12. This CDR3 region has 16 residues. CDR3 protein: CASSQTRQGGHEKLFF. In nucleotides, the CDR3 is TGTGCCAGCAGCCAAACCCGACAGGGGGGCCACGAAAAACTGTTTTTT.

The rearrangement links TRBV27 to TRBJ1-1, with D perhaps TRBD1 (6 bases). The CDR3 covers 15 residues. Trimming shortened V by 0 bases and J by 2 bases, and 10 bases separated the two germline ends. CDR1 and CDR2 from the germline V gene are MNHEY and SMNVEV (reference sequence). CDR3 nucleotides: TGTGCCAGCAGTTTATCTGCAGGGGAAAACACTGAAGCTTTCTTT. This translates into CASSLSAGENTEAFF.

This clone showed up just once. The rearrangement uses TRBV12-5 and TRBJ2-1, with D hard to call. In germline, CDR1 is LGHNT, CDR2 FRNRAP. V was cut by 5 bases and J by 5 bases, with 7 bases left in between. The CDR3 covers 12 residues. As DNA, the CDR3 is TGTGCTAGTGGTCCGCGGAACAATGAGCAGTTCTTC. Amino acid sequence: CASGPRNNEQFF.